These T cell receptor beta chains were read from a single sample in a study of cytomegalovirus exposure and HLA in healthy donors. The table came from immunoSEQ multiplex PCR; TCRdb's copy has only in-frame clones and leaves some out. The sample includes about 79,000 clones, 93% seen only once; the top ten take approximately 4%. The sample was PBMCs. The origin of the receptors is a woman aged 30 to 39 in good health and CMV-seronegative. Each CDR3 is given with its conserved first and last residue. A D gene is named only where the DNA matches it firmly. Clone size is not always given. Where it is, it says once, few, many or a class for expanded clones.

V gene	clone size	D gene	J gene	CDR3 DNA	CDR3 protein
TRBV6-5	-	TRBD1	TRBJ2-7	TGTGCCAGCAGGGACAGGGGGGGCTACGAGCAGTACTTC	CASRDRGGYEQYF
TRBV7-8	-	TRBD2	TRBJ2-3	TGTGCCAGCAGCCCGAGGCGTAGCGGGAGGCCTCAGGGGGCAGATACGCAGTATTTT	CASSPRRSGRPQGADTQYF
TRBV6-6	-	-	TRBJ1-1	TGTGCCAGCAGTTACCCCGAAGGGGGGGGCCTTGGGGTCTTT	CASSYPEGGGLGVF
TRBV9	-	TRBD1	TRBJ1-2	TGTGCCAGCAGCGGCCTGGGACAGGGAGGTTATGGCTACACCTTC	CASSGLGQGGYGYTF
TRBV29-1	-	-	TRBJ2-1	TGCAGCGTTGGAGGGATCAATGAGCAGTTCTTC	CSVGGINEQFF
TRBV2	-	-	TRBJ2-3	TGTGCCAGCAGTGAAGGAGGCCCAGATACGCAGTATTTT	CASSEGGPDTQYF
TRBV6-1	once	TRBD2	TRBJ2-1	TGTGCCAGCAGTGTGACTAGCGGGAGAGGCTCCTACAATGAGCAGTTCTTC	CASSVTSGRGSYNEQFF
TRBV5-1	-	-	TRBJ1-3	TGCGCCAGCAGCTTGTTGGCCCTTGGAAACACCATATATTTT	CASSLLALGNTIYF
TRBV5-8	-	TRBD1	TRBJ2-3	TGTGCCAGCAGCTTTGGACAGGTCAAAGGGCGCACAGATACGCAGTATTTT	CASSFGQVKGRTDTQYF
TRBV6-1	-	TRBD2	TRBJ2-7	TGTGCCAGCGGGGGGGTGAGCGGGCACGAGCAGTACTTC	CASGGVSGHEQYF
TRBV27	-	TRBD2	TRBJ2-2	TGTGCCAGCAGTCCATCTCAACTTCTAGCGGGTGGGCTCAGCGGGGAGCTGTTTTTT	CASSPSQLLAGGLSGELFF
TRBV9	-	TRBD1	TRBJ1-2	TGTGCCAGCAGTGGGTTAAGTCAGGGGGCGGGCTATGGCTACACCTTC	CASSGLSQGAGYGYTF
TRBV5-1	-	-	TRBJ1-1	TGCGCCAGCAGCTTGGAACAGAACACTGAAGCTTTCTTT	CASSLEQNTEAFF
TRBV2	once	TRBD1	TRBJ2-2	TGTGCCAGCAGTGAGGACAGGGGGACCGGGGAGCTGTTTTTT	CASSEDRGTGELFF
TRBV6-1	once	-	TRBJ1-3	TGTGCCAGCAGTGGCGGTGGATTCGCGGCGACCACCATATATTTT	CASSGGGFAATTIYF
TRBV6-5	-	-	TRBJ1-2	TGTGCCAGCACCCAGGGGTACGGCTACACCTTC	CASTQGYGYTF
TRBV10-2	-	-	TRBJ1-2	TGCGCCAGCAGTAGCGTTCCTAACTATGGCTACACCTTC	CASSSVPNYGYTF
TRBV5-1	-	TRBD1	TRBJ2-4	TGCGCCAGCCGAGGGGGCAGGGACCAACCAAGTATAGCCAAAAACATTCAGTACTTC	CASRGGRDQPSIAKNIQYF
TRBV6-5	-	TRBD1	TRBJ1-1	TGTGCCAGCAGTTACTCCGGGACAGGGGCCACTGAAGCTTTCTTT	CASSYSGTGATEAFF
TRBV5-1	-	TRBD1	TRBJ2-5	TGCGCCAGCAGCATCTGGACAGGGCTCGAGGGGGAGACCCAGTACTTC	CASSIWTGLEGETQYF
TRBV7-3	-	-	TRBJ2-6	TGTGCCAGCAGCTTAACACCCGGGTCTGGGGCCAACGTCCTGACTTTC	CASSLTPGSGANVLTF
TRBV5-1	few	TRBD1	TRBJ2-7	TGCGCCAGCAGCATTGATGGTAACAGGGGGCTGGACGAGCAGTACTTC	CASSIDGNRGLDEQYF
TRBV7-7	-	TRBD1	TRBJ1-1	TGTGCTAGCAGCCCTTCCGGGACAGCCACCTTCGGCACTGAAGCTTTCTTT	CASSPSGTATFGTEAFF
TRBV7-2	-	TRBD1	TRBJ1-5	TGTGCCAGCAGCTCCGAGACAGGGGGCTTCGGACAGCCCCAGCATTTT	CASSSETGGFGQPQHF
TRBV15	-	-	TRBJ1-2	TGTGCCACCAGCAGAGATCGAAACAACAACTATGGCTACACCTTC	CATSRDRNNNYGYTF
TRBV7-9	-	TRBD1	TRBJ1-4	TGTGCCAGCACATGGAGGGGCGACAGGGCCACTAATGAAAAACTGTTTTTT	CASTWRGDRATNEKLFF
TRBV4-1	-	-	TRBJ1-2	TGCGCCAGCAGCCAGCAGGGTATCGATGGCTACACCTTC	CASSQQGIDGYTF
TRBV30	-	TRBD2	TRBJ2-7	TGTGCCTGGAGTGTACGGGGGGGACTCTCTACGCACGAGCAGTACTTC	CAWSVRGGLSTHEQYF
TRBV27	-	-	TRBJ1-2	TGTGCCAGCAGTTTATTTGTAGGGGTCTATGGCTACACCTTC	CASSLFVGVYGYTF
TRBV6-6	-	-	TRBJ2-7	TGTGCCAGCAGTTACGGGGCCAGGGCCTCCGAGCAGTACTTC	CASSYGARASEQYF
TRBV27	-	TRBD1	TRBJ2-1	TGTGCCAGCAGGCCGACAGGGGCGTACAATGAGCAGTTCTTC	CASRPTGAYNEQFF
TRBV28	-	-	TRBJ1-1	TGTGCCAGCTCAGAGGGTTCCATGAACACTGAAGCTTTCTTT	CASSEGSMNTEAFF
TRBV28	-	-	TRBJ1-4	TGTGCCAGCAGTTTCTTGGAGACTAATGAAAAACTGTTTTTT	CASSFLETNEKLFF
TRBV7-2	-	-	TRBJ2-2	TGTGCCAGCAGCTTAGGGGGCAACACCGGGGAGCTGTTTTTT	CASSLGGNTGELFF
TRBV18	once	TRBD1	TRBJ2-1	TGTGCCAGCACCCGACAGGGGACGATTGAGCAGTTCTTC	CASTRQGTIEQFF
TRBV18	-	TRBD1	TRBJ1-3	TGTGCCAGCTCACCTGGACAGGACTGGAACACCATATATTTT	CASSPGQDWNTIYF
TRBV6-1	once	TRBD2	TRBJ2-5	TGTGCCAGCAGTGAAGGGACAGGCGGGGGGGCCCGTGAGACCCAGTACTTC	CASSEGTGGGARETQYF
TRBV9	-	TRBD1	TRBJ2-7	TGTGCCAGCAGCCCCGCTCACAGGGGTTTATCCTACGAGCAGTACTTC	CASSPAHRGLSYEQYF
TRBV9	once	-	TRBJ1-1	TGTGCCAGCAGCGAGACAGGTCGGGACACTGAAGCTTTCTTT	CASSETGRDTEAFF
TRBV10-3	-	-	TRBJ1-2	TGTGCCATCAGTGAGCCTAAGACCGACAGTAGCTACACCTTC	CAISEPKTDSSYTF
TRBV7-8	-	TRBD2	TRBJ2-3	TGTGCCAGCAGCTTAAATCGGGGGAGGGGTGATACGCAGTATTTT	CASSLNRGRGDTQYF
TRBV6-5	-	TRBD2	TRBJ2-1	TGTGCCAGCAGTTCCGGACTAGCCTTAGTGAACAATGAGCAGTTCTTC	CASSSGLALVNNEQFF